This TCR beta chain appears in the sequencing data of a study of shared clonotypes between healthy human individuals. Profiled with immunoSEQ multiplex PCR; TCRdb holds only in-frame clones, not every one. The sample lists over 1.4 million clones, approximately 96% occurring once. Per germline, CDR1 MNHEY and CDR2 SMNVEV (reference sequence). V lost 7 bases and J 0 bases, leaving 13 bases between the germline ends. The CDR3 totals 15 residues. For this clone: The antigen is undetermined.

Study-wide findings and caveats: A few donors had 4% to 5% of their naive CD4 clonotypes in common.

The sequenced sample was naive CD4+ T cells sorted from blood. As to subset: CD45RA+ positively selected. The chain links TRBV27 to TRBJ1-5; unclear D gene. This sequence was found in a man aged 30 to 45 in good health. CDR3 loop: CASTLVGNSNQPQHF. CDR3 DNA: TGTGCCAGCACCCTGGTGGGAAATAGCAATCAGCCCCAGCATTTT.